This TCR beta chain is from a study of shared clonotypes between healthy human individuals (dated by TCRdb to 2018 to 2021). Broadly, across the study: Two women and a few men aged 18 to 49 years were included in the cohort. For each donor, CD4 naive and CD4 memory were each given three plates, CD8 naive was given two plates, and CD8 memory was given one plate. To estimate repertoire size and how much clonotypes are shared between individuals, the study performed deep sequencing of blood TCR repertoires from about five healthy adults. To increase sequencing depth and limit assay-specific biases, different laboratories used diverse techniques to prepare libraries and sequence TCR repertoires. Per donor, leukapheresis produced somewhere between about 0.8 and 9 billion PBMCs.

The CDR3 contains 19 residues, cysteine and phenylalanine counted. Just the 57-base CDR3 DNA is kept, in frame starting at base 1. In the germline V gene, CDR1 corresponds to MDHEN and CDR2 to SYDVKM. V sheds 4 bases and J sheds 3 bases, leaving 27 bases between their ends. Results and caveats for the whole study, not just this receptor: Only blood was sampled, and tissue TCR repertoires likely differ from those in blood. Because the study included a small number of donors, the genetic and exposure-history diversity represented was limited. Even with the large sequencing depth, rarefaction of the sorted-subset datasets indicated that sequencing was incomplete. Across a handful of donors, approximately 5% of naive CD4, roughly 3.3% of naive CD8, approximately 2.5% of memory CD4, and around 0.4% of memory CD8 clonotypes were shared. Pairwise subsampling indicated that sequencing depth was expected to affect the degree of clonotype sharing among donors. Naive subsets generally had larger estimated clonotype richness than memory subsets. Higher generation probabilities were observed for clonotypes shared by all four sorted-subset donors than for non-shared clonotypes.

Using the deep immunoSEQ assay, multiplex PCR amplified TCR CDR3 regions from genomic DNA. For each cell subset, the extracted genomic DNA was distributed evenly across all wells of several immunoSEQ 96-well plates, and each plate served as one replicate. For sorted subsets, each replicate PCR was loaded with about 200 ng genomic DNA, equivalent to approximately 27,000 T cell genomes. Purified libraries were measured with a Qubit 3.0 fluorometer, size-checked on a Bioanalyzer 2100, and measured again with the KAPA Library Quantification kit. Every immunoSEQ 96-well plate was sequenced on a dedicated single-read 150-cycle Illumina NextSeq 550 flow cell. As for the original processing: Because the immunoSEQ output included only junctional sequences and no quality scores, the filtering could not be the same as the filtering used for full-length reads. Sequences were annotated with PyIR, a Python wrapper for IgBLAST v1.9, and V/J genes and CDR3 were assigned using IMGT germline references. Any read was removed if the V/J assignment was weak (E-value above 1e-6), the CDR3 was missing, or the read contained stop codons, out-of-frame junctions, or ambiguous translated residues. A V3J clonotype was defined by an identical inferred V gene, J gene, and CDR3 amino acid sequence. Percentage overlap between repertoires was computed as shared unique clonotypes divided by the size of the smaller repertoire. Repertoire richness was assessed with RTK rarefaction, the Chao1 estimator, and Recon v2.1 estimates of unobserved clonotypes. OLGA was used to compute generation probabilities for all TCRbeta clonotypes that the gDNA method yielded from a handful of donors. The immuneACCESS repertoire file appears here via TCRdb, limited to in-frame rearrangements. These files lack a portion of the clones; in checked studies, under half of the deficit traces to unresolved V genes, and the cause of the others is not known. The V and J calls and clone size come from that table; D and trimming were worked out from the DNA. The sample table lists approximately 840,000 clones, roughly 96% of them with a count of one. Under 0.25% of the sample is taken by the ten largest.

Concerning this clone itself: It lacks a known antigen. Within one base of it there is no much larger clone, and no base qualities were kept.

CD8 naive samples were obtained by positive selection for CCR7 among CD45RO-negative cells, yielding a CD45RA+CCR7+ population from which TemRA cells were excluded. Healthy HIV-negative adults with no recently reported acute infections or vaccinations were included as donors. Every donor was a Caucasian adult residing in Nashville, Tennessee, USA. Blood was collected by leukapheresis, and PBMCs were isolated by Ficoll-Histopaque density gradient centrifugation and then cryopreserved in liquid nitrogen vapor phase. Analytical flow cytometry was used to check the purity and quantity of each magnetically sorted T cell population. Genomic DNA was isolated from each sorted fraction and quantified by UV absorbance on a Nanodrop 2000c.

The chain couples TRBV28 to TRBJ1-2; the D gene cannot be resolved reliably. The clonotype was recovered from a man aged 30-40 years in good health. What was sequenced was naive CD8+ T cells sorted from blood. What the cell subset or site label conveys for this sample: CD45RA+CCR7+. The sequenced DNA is TGTGCCAGCAGTTCCAACCGCATTCGCTACCGTCCCGGGGACTATGGCTACACCTTC. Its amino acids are CASSSNRIRYRPGDYGYTF.